These 3 T cell receptor beta chains came from one sample sequenced in a study of regulatory T cells in long-lasting Graves disease. HTBI primers from iRepertoire and Arm-PCR of CDR3 regions yielded the TCR beta libraries. TCRdb analysed the multiplex PCR reads with MiXCR anew, one entry per CDR3 protein. The data hold around 400,000 distinct CDR3 sequences, with 23% observed a single time. Time point defined: persistent/refractory GD, antithyroid drugs over 5 years with positive TRAb. PBMC RNA was the source of the TCR library. The sample consisted of peripheral blood mononuclear cells (PBMCs), taken when the disease was refractory, from a patient treated with antithyroid drugs. The receptors were gathered from a female donor with Graves disease.

The J gene is TRBJ2-7, the V gene TRBV19; 9 nucleotides line up with TRBD1. Per germline, CDR1 LNHDA and CDR2 SQIVND (reference sequence). There are 16 residues in the CDR3. Germline trimming cut 5 bases from V and 3 bases from J; bases unmatched to any gene: 11. The DNA of the CDR3 is TGTGCCAGTAGTCCCCTACCGGGACAGGGAGTCTACGAGCAGTACTTC. Translation gives CASSPLPGQGVYEQYF.

This clonotype was found many times. The rearrangement joins TRBV30 to TRBJ1-2; possibly TRBD1 for D (6 bases). Trimming left V 7 bases short and J 8 bases short, with 14 bases between. The CDR3 runs to 11 residues. Germline V gene sequence: CDR1 GTSNPN, CDR2 SVGIG (reference sequence). In nucleotides, the CDR3 is TGTGCCTCCGGGGGCACGCGAGGCTACACCTTC. Its translation is CASGGTRGYTF.

V gene TRBV7-9 combines with J gene TRBJ1-3; possibly TRBD1 for D (5 bases). The CDR3 covers 17 residues. The V end lost 1 base, the J end lost 1 base, and 14 bases lay between the germline ends. Germline-derived CDR1 and CDR2 are SEHNR and FQNEAQ (reference sequence). CDR3 nucleotide sequence: TGTGCCAGCAGCTTAGTTGAGGGGCGGTCATCTGGAAACACCATATATTTT. Translated, it gives CASSLVEGRSSGNTIYF.